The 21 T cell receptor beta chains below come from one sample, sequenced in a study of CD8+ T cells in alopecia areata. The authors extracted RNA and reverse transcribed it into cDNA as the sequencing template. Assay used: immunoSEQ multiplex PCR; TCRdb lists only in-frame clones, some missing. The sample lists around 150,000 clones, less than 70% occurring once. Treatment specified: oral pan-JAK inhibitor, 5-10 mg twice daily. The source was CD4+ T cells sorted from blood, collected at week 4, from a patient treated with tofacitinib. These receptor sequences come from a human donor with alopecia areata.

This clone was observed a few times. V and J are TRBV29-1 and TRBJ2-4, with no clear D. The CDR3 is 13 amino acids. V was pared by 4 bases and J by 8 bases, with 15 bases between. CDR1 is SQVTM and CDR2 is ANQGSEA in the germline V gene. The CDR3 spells CSVARAERDIQYF. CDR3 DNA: TGCAGCGTTGCCCGGGCCGAGAGAGACATTCAGTACTTC.

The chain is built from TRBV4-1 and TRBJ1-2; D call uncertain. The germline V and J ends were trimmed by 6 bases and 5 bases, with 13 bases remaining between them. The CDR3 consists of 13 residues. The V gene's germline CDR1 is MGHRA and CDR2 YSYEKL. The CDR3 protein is CASSGGTVYGYTF. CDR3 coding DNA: TGCGCCAGCAGTGGAGGAACAGTTTATGGCTACACCTTC.

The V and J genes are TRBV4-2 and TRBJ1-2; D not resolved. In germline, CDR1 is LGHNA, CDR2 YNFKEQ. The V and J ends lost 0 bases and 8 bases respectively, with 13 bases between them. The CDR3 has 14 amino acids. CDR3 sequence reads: CASSQDLLDRGYTF. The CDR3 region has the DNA TGTGCCAGCAGCCAAGATCTGTTGGATCGGGGCTACACCTTC.

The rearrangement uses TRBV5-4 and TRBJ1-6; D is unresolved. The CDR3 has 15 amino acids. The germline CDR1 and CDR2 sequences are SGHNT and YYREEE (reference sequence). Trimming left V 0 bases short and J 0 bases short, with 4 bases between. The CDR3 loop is CASSLDSSYNSPLHF. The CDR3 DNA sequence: TGTGCCAGCAGCTTGGATAGCTCCTATAATTCACCCCTCCACTTT. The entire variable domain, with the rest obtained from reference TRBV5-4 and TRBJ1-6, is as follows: ETGVTQSPTHLIKTRGQQVTLRCSSQSGHNTVSWYQQALGQGPQFIFQYYREEENGRGNFPPRFSGLQFPNYSSELNVNALELDDSALYLCASSLDSSYNSPLHFGNGTRLTVT.

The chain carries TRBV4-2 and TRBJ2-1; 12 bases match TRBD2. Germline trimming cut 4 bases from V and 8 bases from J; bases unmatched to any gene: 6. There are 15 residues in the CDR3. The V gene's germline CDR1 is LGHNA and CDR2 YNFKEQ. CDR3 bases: TGTGCCAGCAGCCTCTCTAGCGGGGGGGTCCATGAGCAGTTCTTC. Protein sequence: CASSLSSGGVHEQFF.

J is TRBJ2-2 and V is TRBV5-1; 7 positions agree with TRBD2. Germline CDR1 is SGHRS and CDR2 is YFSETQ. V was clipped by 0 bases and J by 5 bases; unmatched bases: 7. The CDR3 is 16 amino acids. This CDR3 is CASSLAGGGRTGELFF. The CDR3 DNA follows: TGCGCCAGCAGCTTGGCAGGCGGGGGAAGAACCGGGGAGCTGTTTTTT. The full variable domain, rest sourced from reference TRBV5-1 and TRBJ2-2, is KAGVTQTPRYLIKTRGQQVTLSCSPISGHRSVSWYQQTPGQGLQFLFEYFSETQRNKGNFPGRFSGRQFSNSRSEMNVSTLELGDSALYLCASSLAGGGRTGELFFGEGSRLTVL.

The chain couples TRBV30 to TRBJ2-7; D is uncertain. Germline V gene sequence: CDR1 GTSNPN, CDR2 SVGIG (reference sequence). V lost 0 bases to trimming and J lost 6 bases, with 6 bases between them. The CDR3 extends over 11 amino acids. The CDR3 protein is CAWSVTAEQYF. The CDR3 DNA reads TGTGCCTGGAGTGTAACAGCCGAGCAGTACTTC.

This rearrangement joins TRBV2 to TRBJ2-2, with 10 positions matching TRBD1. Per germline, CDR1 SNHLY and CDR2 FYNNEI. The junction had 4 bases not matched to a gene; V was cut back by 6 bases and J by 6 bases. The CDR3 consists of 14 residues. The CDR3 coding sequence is TGTGCCAGCAGACGGACAGGGGGTCCCGGGGAGCTGTTTTTT. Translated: CASRRTGGPGELFF. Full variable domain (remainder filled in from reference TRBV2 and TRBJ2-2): EPEVTQTPSHQVTQMGQEVILRCVPISNHLYFYWYRQILGQKVEFLVSFYNNEISEKSEIFDDQFSVERPDGSNFTLKIRSTKLEDSAMYFCASRRTGGPGELFFGEGSRLTVL.

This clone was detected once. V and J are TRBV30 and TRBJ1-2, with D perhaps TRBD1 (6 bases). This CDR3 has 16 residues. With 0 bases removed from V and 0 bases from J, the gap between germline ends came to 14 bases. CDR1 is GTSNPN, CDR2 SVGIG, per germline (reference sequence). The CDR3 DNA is TGTGCCTGGAGTGTATTGGGGGCGCCGACTAACTATGGCTACACCTTC. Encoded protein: CAWSVLGAPTNYGYTF.

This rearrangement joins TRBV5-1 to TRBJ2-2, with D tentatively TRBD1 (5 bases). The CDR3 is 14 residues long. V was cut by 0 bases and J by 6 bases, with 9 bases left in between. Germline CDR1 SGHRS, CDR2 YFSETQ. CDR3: CASSLAGPSGELFF. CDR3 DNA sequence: TGCGCCAGCAGCTTGGCAGGGCCCTCCGGGGAGCTGTTTTTT.

This CDR3 is CAWSARGGYTF. The CDR3 bases are TGTGCCTGGAGTGCCAGGGGTGGCTACACCTTC. The chain carries TRBV30 and TRBJ1-2, with D possibly matching TRBD1 (6 bases). V gave up 1 base and J gave up 7 bases, with 7 bases separating them. CDR3 length: 11 residues. CDR1 and CDR2 from the germline V gene are GTSNPN and SVGIG (reference sequence).

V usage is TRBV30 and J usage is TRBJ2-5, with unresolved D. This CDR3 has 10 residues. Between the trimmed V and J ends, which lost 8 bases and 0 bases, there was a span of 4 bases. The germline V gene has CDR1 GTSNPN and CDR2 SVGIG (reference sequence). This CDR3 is CAGYQETQYF. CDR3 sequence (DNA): TGTGCCGGGTACCAAGAGACCCAGTACTTC.

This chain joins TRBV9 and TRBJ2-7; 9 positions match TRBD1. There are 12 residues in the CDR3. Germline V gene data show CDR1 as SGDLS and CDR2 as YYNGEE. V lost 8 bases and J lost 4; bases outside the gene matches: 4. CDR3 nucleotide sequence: TGTGCCAGACAGGGGGCGTTTTACGAGCAGTACTTC. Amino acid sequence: CARQGAFYEQYF.

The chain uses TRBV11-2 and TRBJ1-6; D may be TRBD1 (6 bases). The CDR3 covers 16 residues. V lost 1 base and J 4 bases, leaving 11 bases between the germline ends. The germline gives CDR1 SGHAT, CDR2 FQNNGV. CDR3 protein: CASSLGQGGYNSPLHF. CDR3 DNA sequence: TGTGCCAGCAGCTTAGGTCAAGGGGGGTATAATTCACCCCTCCACTTT.

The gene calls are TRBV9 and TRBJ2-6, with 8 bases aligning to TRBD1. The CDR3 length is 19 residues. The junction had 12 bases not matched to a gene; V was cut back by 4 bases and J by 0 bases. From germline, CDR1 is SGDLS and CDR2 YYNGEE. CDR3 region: CASSPGWTGRSSGANVLTF. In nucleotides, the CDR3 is TGTGCCAGCAGCCCGGGTTGGACAGGGAGATCCTCTGGGGCCAACGTCCTGACTTTC.

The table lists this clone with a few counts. CDR3: CASSRQRQETQYF. CDR3 DNA sequence: TGTGCCAGCAGCCGACAGCGACAAGAGACCCAGTACTTC. This chain joins TRBV6-5 and TRBJ2-5, with D possibly being TRBD1 (5 bases). Trimming cost V 6 bases and J 2 bases, with 10 bases left between them. This CDR3 has 13 amino acids. The germline V gene has CDR1 MNHEY and CDR2 SVGAGI.

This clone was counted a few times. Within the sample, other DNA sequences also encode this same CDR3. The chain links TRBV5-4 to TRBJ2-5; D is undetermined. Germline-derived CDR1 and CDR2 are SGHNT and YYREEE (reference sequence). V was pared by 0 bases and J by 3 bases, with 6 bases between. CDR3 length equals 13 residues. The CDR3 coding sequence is TGTGCCAGCAGCTTGGACAGTAAAGAGACCCAGTACTTC. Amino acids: CASSLDSKETQYF. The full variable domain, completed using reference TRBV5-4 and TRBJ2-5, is ETGVTQSPTHLIKTRGQQVTLRCSSQSGHNTVSWYQQALGQGPQFIFQYYREEENGRGNFPPRFSGLQFPNYSSELNVNALELDDSALYLCASSLDSKETQYFGPGTRLLVL.

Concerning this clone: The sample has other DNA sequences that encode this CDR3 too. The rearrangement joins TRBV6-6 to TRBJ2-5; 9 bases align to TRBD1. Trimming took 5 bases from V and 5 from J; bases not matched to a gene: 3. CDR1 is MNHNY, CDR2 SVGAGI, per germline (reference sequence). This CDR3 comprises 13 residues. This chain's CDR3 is CASSPGTGETQYF. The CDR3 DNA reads TGTGCCAGCAGTCCCGGGACAGGGGAGACCCAGTACTTC.

CDR3 sequence reads: CSAGTQGSYGYTF. CDR3 in DNA: TGCAGCGCCGGAACTCAGGGATCCTATGGCTACACCTTC. The chain couples TRBV29-1 to TRBJ1-2, with D maybe TRBD1 (5 bases). The CDR3 covers 13 residues. V was clipped by 7 bases and J by 4 bases, with 16 bases between them. Per the germline V gene, CDR1 is SQVTM and CDR2 is ANQGSEA.

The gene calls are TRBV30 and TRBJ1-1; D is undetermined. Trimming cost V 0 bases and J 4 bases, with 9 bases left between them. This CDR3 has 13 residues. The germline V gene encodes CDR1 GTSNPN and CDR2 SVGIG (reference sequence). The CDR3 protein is CAWSVRRSTEAFF. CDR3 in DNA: TGTGCCTGGAGTGTACGCAGGTCCACTGAAGCTTTCTTT.

The CDR3 sequence: CASSLEGSTEAFF. The CDR3 DNA reads as TGTGCCAGCAGCTTAGAGGGGAGCACTGAAGCTTTCTTT. The chain combines TRBV7-9 with TRBJ1-1, with D possibly being TRBD1 (5 bases). Germline CDR1 and CDR2: SEHNR and FQNEAQ (reference sequence). Trimming took 1 base from V and 4 from J, leaving 7 bases between them. CDR3 length equals 13 residues.